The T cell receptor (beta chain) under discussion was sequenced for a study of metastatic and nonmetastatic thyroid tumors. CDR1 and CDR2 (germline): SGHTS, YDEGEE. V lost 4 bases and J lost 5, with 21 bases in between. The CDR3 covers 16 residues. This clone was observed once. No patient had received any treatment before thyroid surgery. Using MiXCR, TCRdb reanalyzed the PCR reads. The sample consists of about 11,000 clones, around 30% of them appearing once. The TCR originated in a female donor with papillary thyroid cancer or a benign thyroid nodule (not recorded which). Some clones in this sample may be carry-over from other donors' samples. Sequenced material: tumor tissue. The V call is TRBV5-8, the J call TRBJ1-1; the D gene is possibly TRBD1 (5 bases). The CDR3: CASSRGRELLETEAFF. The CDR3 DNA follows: TGTGCCAGCAGCCGGGGCAGGGAGCTTCTGGAGACTGAAGCTTTCTTT. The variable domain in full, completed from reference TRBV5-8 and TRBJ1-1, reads EAGVTQSPTHLIKTRGQQATLRCSPISGHTSVYWYQQALGLGLQFLLWYDEGEERNRGNFPPRFSGRQFPNYSSELNVNALELEDSALYLCASSRGRELLETEAFFGQGTRLTVV.